The 24 T cell receptor beta chains below all came from one sample that was sequenced in a study of vaccination and CD4 T cells after COVID-19. The Oncomine TCR Beta short-read assay was applied to DNA of cultured CD4+ T cells. TCRdb reanalysed the PCR reads using MiXCR and keeps one entry per CDR3 protein. The sample holds about 7,700 distinct CDR3 sequences, roughly 41% seen once. Antigens for these TCRs are unknown. Treatment meaning: approximately nine-day PBMC culture with coronavirus spike peptide pools or control peptides (ViraFEST assay). One should note that the unexposed donor's CD4+ T cells were collected before the COVID-19 pandemic (2011-2018). What was sequenced was CD4+ T cells from blood, cultured in vitro. The receptors originated from a human donor in good health.

The chain has TRBV12-3 or TRBV12-4 and TRBJ1-5, with D perhaps matching TRBD1 (6 bases). The V end lost 0 bases, the J end lost 5 bases, and 8 bases lay between the germline ends. This CDR3 is 14 amino acids long. This CDR3 reads CASSLAGGHQPQHF. The CDR3 DNA is TGTGCCAGCAGTTTAGCTGGGGGCCATCAGCCCCAGCATTTT.

This clonotype was picked up a small number of times. V gene TRBV20-1 combines with J gene TRBJ2-7; 9 nucleotides line up with TRBD2. V shed 3 bases and J 5 bases; nucleotides not matched to a gene: 8. The length of the CDR3 is 14 residues. The germline V gene has CDR1 DFQATT and CDR2 SNEGSKA (reference sequence). The CDR3 loop reads CSASNAGGHHEQYF. In DNA, the CDR3 is TGCAGTGCTAGTAACGCGGGGGGGCACCACGAGCAGTACTTC.

This clonotype was observed a handful of times. The chain is built from TRBV30 and TRBJ2-7; tentatively, D is TRBD1 (5 bases). V lost 4 bases and J 2 bases, leaving 9 bases between the germline ends. CDR3 length: 12 amino acids. Germline loops: CDR1 GTSNPN, CDR2 SVGIG (reference sequence). CDR3 protein: CAWTAGTYEQYF. Written as DNA, the CDR3 is TGTGCCTGGACAGCAGGGACCTACGAGCAGTACTTC.

The CDR3 loop reads CATSRPGAADTQYF. For the CDR3, the DNA is TGTGCCACCAGCAGACCGGGGGCGGCAGATACGCAGTATTTT. The chain recombines TRBV15 with TRBJ2-3; D may match TRBD1 or TRBD2 (6 bases each). CDR1 and CDR2 from the germline V gene are LNHNV and YYDKDF (reference sequence). CDR3 size: 14 residues. Trimming cost V 2 bases and J 4 bases, with 10 bases left between them.

This clonotype was seen only a few times. The chain couples TRBV4-2 to TRBJ1-5; 8 positions match TRBD1. The CDR3 is 16 residues long. Trimming at V came to 0 bases and at J to 5 bases, leaving 6 bases not matched to a gene. Germline CDR1 LGHNA, CDR2 YNFKEQ. CDR3 sequence reads: CASSQDGTGFDQPQHF. CDR3 bases: TGTGCCAGCAGCCAAGACGGGACAGGCTTCGATCAGCCCCAGCATTTT.

This clonotype was found a few times. The chain combines TRBV20-1 with TRBJ1-2; possible D gene TRBD1, 6 bases. Deletions cut 0 bases from V and 9 bases from J, with 20 bases between. Germline assignment: CDR1 DFQATT and CDR2 SNEGSKA (reference sequence). The CDR3 loop spans 15 amino acids. The DNA for the CDR3 is TGCAGTGCTAGAGATCCATTGGGACACCCGGCGCGCTACACCTTC. Protein: CSARDPLGHPARYTF.

The V call is TRBV27, the J call TRBJ1-1; 11 nucleotides agree with TRBD1. Germline CDR1 MNHEY, CDR2 SMNVEV (reference sequence). The CDR3 runs to 13 residues. With 2 bases clipped from V and 8 bases from J, the junction kept 1 base outside the gene matches. This CDR3 is CASSLRTGGEAFF. In nucleotides, the CDR3 is TGTGCCAGCAGTTTAAGGACAGGGGGCGAAGCTTTCTTT.

This chain joins TRBV10-1 and TRBJ1-1, with unresolved D. The length of the CDR3 is 13 residues. V dropped 5 bases and J dropped 5 bases, with 12 bases sitting between them. Germline CDR1 and CDR2: WNHNN and SYGVQD (reference sequence). The chain's CDR3 is CASSPSWGTEAFF. The DNA of the CDR3 is TGCGCCAGCAGTCCTTCATGGGGAACTGAAGCTTTCTTT.

The chain joins TRBV7-9 to TRBJ2-7; tentative D call: TRBD2 (6 bases). V was pared by 5 bases and J by 6 bases, with 17 bases between. CDR1 SEHNR and CDR2 FQNEAQ come from the germline V gene (reference sequence). The CDR3 is 14 residues long. CDR3 amino acids: CASSRSGFRPEQYF. DNA of the CDR3: TGTGCCAGCAGCCGTAGCGGATTCCGTCCCGAGCAGTACTTC.

This chain connects TRBV7-8 to TRBJ2-3, with TRBD1 identical over 7 bases. V shed 5 bases, J shed 2 bases, and the junction held 7 bases outside the gene matches. This CDR3 region has 15 residues. Germline V lookup: CDR1 SGHVS, CDR2 FQNEAQ. For the CDR3, the DNA is TGTGCCAGCAGCGCTGACAGGGTTCCCACAGATACGCAGTATTTT. Its protein product is CASSADRVPTDTQYF.

Here the CDR3 reads CAWSVGGGEQYF. The CDR3 region has the DNA TGTGCCTGGAGTGTGGGGGGAGGCGAGCAGTACTTC. The V and J genes are TRBV30 and TRBJ2-7, with a weak D call TRBD2 (6 bases). Between the trimmed V and J ends, which lost 0 bases and 6 bases, there was a span of 9 bases. Germline assignment: CDR1 GTSNPN and CDR2 SVGIG (reference sequence). CDR3 length equals 12 residues.

This clonotype was found a few times. The rearrangement joins TRBV19 to TRBJ2-6, with D maybe TRBD2 (6 bases). The CDR3 has 15 amino acids. Trimming shortened V by 5 bases and J by 1 base, and 9 bases separated the two germline ends. Germline assignment: CDR1 LNHDA and CDR2 SQIVND (reference sequence). The CDR3 here is CASSSGGSGANVLTF. The CDR3 bases are TGTGCCAGTAGTTCCGGAGGGTCTGGGGCCAACGTCCTGACTTTC.

V is TRBV19 and J is TRBJ1-2; TRBD1 might be the D (6 bases). The CDR3 runs 11 residues. Per the germline V gene, CDR1 is LNHDA and CDR2 is SQIVND (reference sequence). Deletions cut 11 bases from V and 7 bases from J, with 14 bases between. The CDR3 sequence is CASRRDTGYTF. In DNA form, the CDR3 reads TGTGCCTCCCGCCGGGACACTGGCTACACCTTC.

The chain links TRBV7-9 to TRBJ2-1; 9 nucleotides match TRBD2. J lost 0 bases, V lost 8 bases, and 8 bases had no gene match. This CDR3 contains 16 residues. Germline V gives CDR1 SEHNR, CDR2 FQNEAQ (reference sequence). CDR3 bases: TGTGCCAGCGTGCCGCGGGGGGGGAGCTCCTACAATGAGCAGTTCTTC. Residues: CASVPRGGSSYNEQFF. Full variable domain (remainder filled in from reference TRBV7-9 and TRBJ2-1): DTGVSQNPRHKITKRGQNVTFRCDPISEHNRLYWYRQTLGQGPEFLTYFQNEAQLEKSRLLSDRFSAERPKGSFSTLEIQRTEQGDSAMYLCASVPRGGSSYNEQFFGPGTRLTVL.

V gene TRBV7-9 combines with J gene TRBJ2-1; TRBD1 is a possible D gene (6 bases). The CDR3 is 12 residues long. Germline V CDR1 and CDR2: SEHNR, FQNEAQ (reference sequence). V was shortened by 1 base and J by 10 bases, with 8 bases between the two germline ends. The DNA for the CDR3 is TGTGCCAGCAGCTTAGACGACAGGGAGCAGTTCTTC. Translated, it gives CASSLDDREQFF. The whole variable domain, remainder taken from reference TRBV7-9 and TRBJ2-1, is DTGVSQNPRHKITKRGQNVTFRCDPISEHNRLYWYRQTLGQGPEFLTYFQNEAQLEKSRLLSDRFSAERPKGSFSTLEIQRTEQGDSAMYLCASSLDDREQFFGPGTRLTVL.

This clonotype was counted a few times. The V gene is TRBV6-4, the J gene TRBJ1-2; a weak D match, TRBD1 (6 bases). Germline CDR1 is MRHNA and CDR2 is SNTAGT. V lost 4 bases and J lost 4, with 13 bases in between. The CDR3 is made up of 14 amino acids. For the CDR3, the DNA is TGTGCCAGCAGTGCGACAGGCTCTGTCTATGGCTACACCTTC. The encoded protein is CASSATGSVYGYTF.

This clonotype was found a few times. CDR3: CASSYEIGGSYGYTF. In DNA, the CDR3 is TGTGCCAGCAGTTACGAGATCGGGGGAAGCTATGGCTACACCTTC. V and J are TRBV6-2 or TRBV6-3 and TRBJ1-2; a weak D match, TRBD1 (5 bases). The CDR3 is 15 residues long. Germline V gene data show CDR1 as MNHEY and CDR2 as SVGEGT. The V and J ends lost 2 bases and 4 bases respectively, with 14 bases between them.

This chain joins TRBV28 and TRBJ2-7; 7 nucleotides align to TRBD1. The V gene's germline CDR1 is MDHEN and CDR2 SYDVKM. The ends lost 11 bases at V and 3 bases at J; junction bases unmatched: 13. The CDR3 runs 14 residues. The DNA for the CDR3 is TGTGCCCTACACCCAGGACAGGCATACTACGAGCAGTACTTC. Translation gives CALHPGQAYYEQYF.

This sequence joins TRBV20-1 and TRBJ2-3; 9 bases are a match to TRBD2. The J segment lost 0 bases and the V segment lost 5 bases, leaving 6 bases of the junction unmatched. CDR1 is DFQATT and CDR2 is SNEGSKA in the germline V gene (reference sequence). CDR3 length: 15 amino acids. The CDR3 nucleotides are TGCAGTGCTCCACGACTAGCGGTGAGCACAGATACGCAGTATTTT. Its translation: CSAPRLAVSTDTQYF.

The rearrangement uses TRBV7-9 and TRBJ2-3, with a tentative D call TRBD2 (5 bases). CDR1 is SEHNR, CDR2 FQNEAQ, per germline (reference sequence). The CDR3 totals 15 residues. Trimming pared 3 bases from V and 4 bases from J, leaving 14 bases between. The CDR3, as DNA: TGTGCCAGCAGCTTTCGAGCCACCGGGGCAGATACGCAGTATTTT. Translating gives CASSFRATGADTQYF.

The chain links TRBV19 to TRBJ1-2, with a weak D call TRBD1 (5 bases). Trimming left V 6 bases short and J 4 bases short, with 24 bases between. The CDR3 totals 17 residues. CDR1 is LNHDA and CDR2 is SQIVND in the germline V gene (reference sequence). The CDR3 DNA follows: TGTGCCAGTAGCGGGGGAGGGGCCTCGTTTGTCGGCTATGGCTACACCTTC. Protein sequence: CASSGGGASFVGYGYTF.

The chain is built from TRBV24-1 and TRBJ2-5; the match to TRBD2 covers 12 bases. V lost 3 bases, J lost 5 bases, and 9 bases stayed unmatched. The germline CDR1 and CDR2 sequences are KGHDR and SFDVKD. The CDR3 spans 17 residues. CDR3 loop: CATSDQGLAGIGETQYF. The CDR3 DNA reads as TGTGCCACCAGTGATCAGGGACTAGCGGGTATTGGTGAGACCCAGTACTTC.

This clonotype was counted a few times. The genes are TRBV10-3 and TRBJ2-2, with D possibly matching TRBD2 (5 bases). This CDR3 has 15 residues. CDR1 and CDR2 (germline): ENHRY, SYGVKD. Trimming shortened V by 11 bases and J by 7 bases, and 23 bases separated the two germline ends. The CDR3 DNA reads as TGTGCCTCGGACCCCGCCGGTCGGGGTAGCGGGGAGCTGTTTTTT. This translates into CASDPAGRGSGELFF.

The chain uses TRBV19 and TRBJ2-7, with 8 bases matching TRBD1. This CDR3 has 12 residues. The junction had 6 bases not matched to a gene; V was cut back by 10 bases and J by 4 bases. Per germline, CDR1 LNHDA and CDR2 SQIVND (reference sequence). Written as DNA, the CDR3 is TGTGCCACAGGGACAGGCTATTACGAGCAGTACTTC. This gives the protein CATGTGYYEQYF.